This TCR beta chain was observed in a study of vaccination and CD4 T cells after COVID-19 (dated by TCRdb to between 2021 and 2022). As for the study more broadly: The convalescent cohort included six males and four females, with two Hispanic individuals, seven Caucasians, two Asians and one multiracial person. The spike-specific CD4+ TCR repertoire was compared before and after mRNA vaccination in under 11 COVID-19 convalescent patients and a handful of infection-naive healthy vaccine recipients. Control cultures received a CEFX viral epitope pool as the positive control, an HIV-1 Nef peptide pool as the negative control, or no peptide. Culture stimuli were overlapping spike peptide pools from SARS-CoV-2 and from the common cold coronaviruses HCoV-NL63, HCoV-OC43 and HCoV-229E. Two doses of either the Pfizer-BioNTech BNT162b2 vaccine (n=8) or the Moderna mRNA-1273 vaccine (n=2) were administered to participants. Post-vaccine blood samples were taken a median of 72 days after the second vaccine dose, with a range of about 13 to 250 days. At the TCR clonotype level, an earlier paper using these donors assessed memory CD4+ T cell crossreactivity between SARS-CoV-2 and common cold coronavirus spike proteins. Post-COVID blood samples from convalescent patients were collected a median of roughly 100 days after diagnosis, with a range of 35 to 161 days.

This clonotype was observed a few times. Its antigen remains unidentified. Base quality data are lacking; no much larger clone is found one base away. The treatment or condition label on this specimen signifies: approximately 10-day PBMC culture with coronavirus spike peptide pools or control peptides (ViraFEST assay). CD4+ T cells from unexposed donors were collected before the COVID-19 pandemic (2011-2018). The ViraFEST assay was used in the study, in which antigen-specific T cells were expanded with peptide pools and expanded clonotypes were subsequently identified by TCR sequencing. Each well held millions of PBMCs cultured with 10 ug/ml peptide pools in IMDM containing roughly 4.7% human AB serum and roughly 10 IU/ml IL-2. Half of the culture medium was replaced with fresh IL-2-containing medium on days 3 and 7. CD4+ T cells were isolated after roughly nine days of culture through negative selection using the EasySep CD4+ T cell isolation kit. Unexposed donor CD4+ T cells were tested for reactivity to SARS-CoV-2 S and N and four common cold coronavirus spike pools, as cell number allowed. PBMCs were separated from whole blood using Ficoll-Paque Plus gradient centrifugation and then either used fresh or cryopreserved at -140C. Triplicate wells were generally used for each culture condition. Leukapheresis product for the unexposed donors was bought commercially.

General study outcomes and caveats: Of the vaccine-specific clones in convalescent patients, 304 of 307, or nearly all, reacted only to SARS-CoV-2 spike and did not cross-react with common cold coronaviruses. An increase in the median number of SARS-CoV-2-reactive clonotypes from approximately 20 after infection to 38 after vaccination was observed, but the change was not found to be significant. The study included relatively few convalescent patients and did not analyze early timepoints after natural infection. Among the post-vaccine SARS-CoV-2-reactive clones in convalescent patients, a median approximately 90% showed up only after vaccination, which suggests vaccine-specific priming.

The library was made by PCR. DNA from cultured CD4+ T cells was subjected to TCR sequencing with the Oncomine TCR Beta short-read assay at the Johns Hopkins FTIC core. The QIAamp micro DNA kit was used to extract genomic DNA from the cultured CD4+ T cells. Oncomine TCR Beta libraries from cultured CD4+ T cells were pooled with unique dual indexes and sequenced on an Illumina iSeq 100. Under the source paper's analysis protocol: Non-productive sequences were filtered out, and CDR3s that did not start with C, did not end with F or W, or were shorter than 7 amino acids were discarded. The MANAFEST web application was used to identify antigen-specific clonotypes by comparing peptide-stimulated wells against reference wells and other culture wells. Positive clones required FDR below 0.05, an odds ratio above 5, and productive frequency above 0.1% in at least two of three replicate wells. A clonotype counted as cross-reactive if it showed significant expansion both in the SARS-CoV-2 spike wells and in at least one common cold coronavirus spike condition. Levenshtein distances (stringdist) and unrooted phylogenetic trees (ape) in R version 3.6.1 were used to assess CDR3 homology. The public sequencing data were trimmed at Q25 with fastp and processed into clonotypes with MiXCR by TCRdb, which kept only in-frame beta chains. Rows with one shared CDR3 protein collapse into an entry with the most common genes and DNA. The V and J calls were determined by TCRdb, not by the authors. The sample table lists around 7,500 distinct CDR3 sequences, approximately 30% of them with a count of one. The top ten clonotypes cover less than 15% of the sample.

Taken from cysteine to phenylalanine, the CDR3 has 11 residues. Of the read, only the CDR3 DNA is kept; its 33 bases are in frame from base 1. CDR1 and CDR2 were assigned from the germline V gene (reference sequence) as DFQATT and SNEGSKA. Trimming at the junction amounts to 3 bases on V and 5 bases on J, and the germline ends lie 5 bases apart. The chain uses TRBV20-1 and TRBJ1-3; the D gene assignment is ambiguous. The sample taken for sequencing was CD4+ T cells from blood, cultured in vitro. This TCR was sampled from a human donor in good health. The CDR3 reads CSARIRNTIYF. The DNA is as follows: TGCAGTGCTAGGATCCGAAACACCATATATTTT.